Each of the 4 T cell receptor beta chains below was sequenced from the same sample in a study of circulating tumor DNA in untreated peripheral T-cell lymphoma. Measured with immunoSEQ multiplex PCR; TCRdb has only the in-frame clones, and not every one. The profile shows approximately 2,500 clones, roughly 86% of them singletons. The sample taken for sequencing was tumor tissue. The source of these receptors is a human donor with peripheral T-cell lymphoma.

This clone turned up a few times. The rearrangement joins TRBV18 to TRBJ2-2; unclear D gene. The germline gives CDR1 KGHSH, CDR2 LQKENI. V was shortened by 0 bases and J by 8 bases, with 4 bases between the two germline ends. This CDR3 has 12 residues. DNA of the CDR3: TGTGCCAGCTCACCACCTTGGGGGGAGCTGTTTTTT. It encodes CASSPPWGELFF.

The rearrangement uses TRBV18 and TRBJ2-7; D is uncertain. The germline CDR1 and CDR2 sequences are KGHSH and LQKENI. The V gene lost 4 bases and the J gene lost 2 bases, with 18 bases spanning the gap. There are 16 residues in the CDR3. CDR3 coding DNA: TGTGCCAGCTCACGCCGCGCCGGGTTTTCCCCCTACGAGCAGTACTTC. This codes for CASSRRAGFSPYEQYF. Drawing the rest from reference TRBV18 and TRBJ2-7, the complete variable domain is NAGVMQNPRHLVRRRGQEARLRCSPMKGHSHVYWYRQLPEEGLKFMVYLQKENIIDESGMPKERFSAEFPKEGPSILRIQQVVRGDSAAYFCASSRRAGFSPYEQYFGPGTRLTVT.

The chain is built from TRBV11-3 and TRBJ1-2; D might be TRBD1 (5 bases). The germline CDR1 and CDR2 sequences are SGHNT and YENEEA. This CDR3 has 15 residues. Trimming shortened V by 1 base and J by 3 bases, and 12 bases separated the two germline ends. In DNA form, the CDR3 reads TGTGCCAGCAGCTTAGTGCGAGGGGCGGACTATGGCTACACCTTC. Protein: CASSLVRGADYGYTF.

This sequence joins TRBV28 and TRBJ1-4, with 9 bases that match TRBD1. Germline CDR1 reads MDHEN; CDR2 reads SYDVKM. V lost 6 bases to trimming and J lost 7 bases; unmatched junction nucleotides: 0. The CDR3 extends over 12 amino acids. The CDR3 nucleotides are TGTGCCAGCAGGACAGGGGGTGAAAAACTGTTTTTT. Translation: CASRTGGEKLFF.